This TCR beta chain was identified during a study of regulatory T cells in long-lasting Graves disease. This clonotype was seen at least ten times. The target antigen is unknown. One end of the junction fails to match germline, which may point to a read error. Study-level points and caveats: Sample size was small, which may have lowered accuracy.

The time point is: newly diagnosed GD, antithyroid drugs for less than 3 months. Researchers made the TCR library from RNA that was extracted from PBMCs. From germline, CDR1 is MNHEY and CDR2 SMNVEV (reference sequence). The CDR3 sequence is 20 residues long. Assembly of TCR beta libraries relied on iRepertoire HTBI primers together with Arm-PCR of CDR3 regions. As originally analysed: Samples jointly harbored about 63 TRBV and 12 to 15 TRBJ segments. TCRdb used MiXCR to reprocess the multiplex PCR reads, holding one entry per CDR3 protein. For this entry, the V and J calls and clone size follow TCRdb and not the study's own pipeline. The repertoire holds roughly 560,000 distinct CDR3 sequences, with 12% as singletons. The data also belong to a second study, concerning T cells in Graves' hyperthyroidism and ophthalmopathy. That study adds: Participants, patients aged 18 to 65, had newly diagnosed hyperthyroidism with a duration under 2 months. Diagnoses used clinical symptoms, serum thyroxine and TRAb, thyroid ultrasound and orbital computed tomography.

This clonotype was obtained from a woman aged 25 to 39 with Graves disease. The chain uses TRBV27 and TRBJ2-1; 15 bases are a match to TRBD2. This material consisted of peripheral blood mononuclear cells (PBMCs), taken at new diagnosis, from a patient treated with antithyroid drugs. The CDR3 is CASSAPGLAGGRESYNEQFF. The CDR3 DNA follows: TGTGCCAGCAGCGCCCCGGGACTAGCGGGAGGAAGAGAATCCTACAACGAGCAGTTCTTC.